One sample yielded the 24 T cell receptor beta chains listed below, sequenced in a study of T cells after yellow fever vaccination. TCRdb re-derived calls from the 5' RACE reads in MiXCR, one entry per CDR3 protein. This sample has some 390,000 distinct CDR3 sequences, with 15% to 20% found just once. The specimen was PBMCs, collected before the yellow fever booster vaccination. These receptors all stem from a man between 18 and 35 years old who received the YFV17D yellow fever vaccine.

This clonotype appeared a few times. The chain combines TRBV7-9 with TRBJ1-4, with D maybe TRBD1 (6 bases). CDR1 is SEHNR and CDR2 is FQNEAQ in the germline V gene (reference sequence). The CDR3 is 15 residues long. Between the trimmed V and J ends, which lost 4 bases and 6 bases, there was a span of 15 bases. The chain's CDR3 is CASSSPGAGHEKLFF. In DNA, the CDR3 is TGTGCCAGCAGCTCTCCAGGGGCCGGACATGAAAAACTGTTTTTT.

The rearrangement uses TRBV7-2 and TRBJ1-5; 9 bases are a match to TRBD1. Germline CDR1 and CDR2: SGHTA and FQGNSA. Germline trimming cut 3 bases from V and 7 bases from J; bases unmatched to any gene: 4. The CDR3 length is 14 residues. CDR3: CASSFTGGGQPQHF. The CDR3 DNA reads as TGTGCCAGCAGCTTTACAGGGGGCGGACAGCCCCAGCATTTT.

V is TRBV10-3 and J is TRBJ2-3; D gene uncertain. V gave up 0 bases and J gave up 7 bases, with 20 bases separating them. The CDR3 runs to 17 residues. The V gene's germline CDR1 is ENHRY and CDR2 SYGVKD. The CDR3 sequence: CAISESIPGQARNTQYF. Here the CDR3 DNA reads TGTGCCATCAGTGAGTCTATCCCGGGTCAAGCAAGAAATACGCAGTATTTT.

The chain combines TRBV6-2 or TRBV6-3 with TRBJ2-1; D remains unclear. Germline loops: CDR1 MNHEY, CDR2 SVGEGT. CDR3 size: 11 residues. Between the trimmed V and J ends, which lost 2 bases and 8 bases, there was a span of 4 bases. The DNA of the CDR3 is TGTGCCAGCAGTTACCCGGATGAGCAGTTCTTC. Translated: CASSYPDEQFF.

In its sample, this clonotype was seen a few times. The chain has TRBV18 and TRBJ2-7, with D uncertain. V lost 5 bases, J lost 1 base, and 12 bases lay in between. CDR3 length: 14 residues. Germline V gene lookup returns CDR1 KGHSH and CDR2 LQKENI. The CDR3: CASSYPARSYEQYF. The CDR3 DNA reads TGTGCCAGCTCATACCCCGCCCGGTCCTACGAGCAGTACTTC.

This clonotype was counted a single time. V and J are TRBV5-1 and TRBJ2-5, with TRBD2 matching 9 bases. This CDR3 comprises 15 residues. The V and J ends lost 0 bases and 4 bases, in that order; junction bases with no gene match: 4. In germline, CDR1 is SGHRS, CDR2 YFSETQ. CDR3 bases: TGCGCCAGCAGCTTGGGGCGAGCGGGGGGAGAGACCCAGTACTTC. This translates into CASSLGRAGGETQYF.

The chain uses TRBV4-3 and TRBJ1-2; TRBD1 is a possible D gene (5 bases). CDR1 is LGHNA, CDR2 YSLEER, per germline. The V end lost 0 bases, the J end lost 4 bases, and 12 bases lay between the germline ends. The CDR3 has 15 residues. CDR3 region: CASSQDLPGFYGYTF. Here the CDR3 DNA reads TGCGCCAGCAGCCAAGATCTACCAGGGTTCTATGGCTACACCTTC.

This clonotype appeared a few times. This chain connects TRBV6-5 to TRBJ1-2; a possible D gene is TRBD1 (5 bases). V was trimmed by 6 bases and J by 0 bases, leaving 11 bases between them. Germline V gene sequence: CDR1 MNHEY, CDR2 SVGAGI. This CDR3 has 14 amino acids. CDR3: CASSRDLSNYGYTF. CDR3 DNA: TGTGCCAGCAGCCGGGACCTGTCTAACTATGGCTACACCTTC.

V usage is TRBV5-5 and J usage is TRBJ1-2; D might be TRBD1 (6 bases). CDR1 and CDR2 from the germline V gene are SGHKS and YYEKEE (reference sequence). V lost 5 bases and J lost 7, with 12 bases in between. CDR3 length: 12 residues. DNA of the CDR3: TGTGCCAGCAGAGGGGGGCGCGGTGGCTACACCTTC. This codes for CASRGGRGGYTF. The full variable domain, completed using reference TRBV5-5 and TRBJ1-2, is DAGVTQSPTHLIKTRGQQVTLRCSPISGHKSVSWYQQVLGQGPQFIFQYYEKEERGRGNFPDRFSARQFPNYSSELNVNALLLGDSALYLCASRGGRGGYTFGSGTRLTVV.

This clonotype was observed a handful of times. This sequence joins TRBV7-8 and TRBJ2-7; D not certain. Looked up from germline, CDR1 is SGHVS and CDR2 is FQNEAQ. The germline V and J ends were trimmed by 5 bases and 3 bases, with 17 bases remaining between them. This CDR3 spans 15 amino acids. Written as DNA, the CDR3 is TGTGCCAGCAGCCCAATGAACTGGGAAGGCTACGAGCAGTACTTC. Translated: CASSPMNWEGYEQYF.

The CDR3 reads CASSHRGVWGQGRNEQFF. The CDR3 DNA follows: TGCGCCAGCAGCCACCGGGGGGTATGGGGACAGGGGAGGAATGAGCAGTTCTTC. V usage is TRBV4-3 and J usage is TRBJ2-1, with 10 bases lining up with TRBD1. In germline, CDR1 is LGHNA, CDR2 YSLEER. J lost 7 bases, V lost 3 bases, and 15 bases had no gene match. This CDR3 region has 18 residues.

The chain employs TRBV5-1 and TRBJ2-2; weak D call: TRBD1 (6 bases). This CDR3 is built from 13 residues. Germline V gives CDR1 SGHRS, CDR2 YFSETQ. V was clipped by 7 bases and J by 6 bases, with 13 bases between them. The CDR3 here is CASCIQGPGELFF. CDR3 bases: TGCGCCAGCTGCATACAGGGCCCCGGGGAGCTGTTTTTT.

This clonotype was seen only a few times. The rearrangement links TRBV5-1 to TRBJ2-5; a possible D gene is TRBD1 (5 bases). The germline V gene encodes CDR1 SGHRS and CDR2 YFSETQ. The V end was cut by 3 bases, the J end by 2 bases, with 11 bases between. This CDR3 is built from 14 residues. The CDR3 DNA follows: TGCGCCAGCAGCTCCCCAGGGTGGCAAGAGACCCAGTACTTC. Its translation is CASSSPGWQETQYF. Filled out from reference TRBV5-1 and TRBJ2-5, the complete variable domain reads KAGVTQTPRYLIKTRGQQVTLSCSPISGHRSVSWYQQTPGQGLQFLFEYFSETQRNKGNFPGRFSGRQFSNSRSEMNVSTLELGDSALYLCASSSPGWQETQYFGPGTRLLVL.

The chain links TRBV9 to TRBJ2-5, with D unresolved. Germline V gives CDR1 SGDLS, CDR2 YYNGEE. The CDR3 extends over 13 amino acids. Trimming left V 3 bases short and J 0 bases short, with 6 bases between. The CDR3 DNA reads TGTGCCAGCAGCGAGAAGTACCAAGAGACCCAGTACTTC. This gives the protein CASSEKYQETQYF.

This clonotype was found a few times. The rearrangement links TRBV5-1 to TRBJ1-1; D gene ambiguous. Germline CDR1 SGHRS, CDR2 YFSETQ. V was cut by 2 bases and J by 4 bases, with 15 bases left in between. CDR3 size: 15 residues. The CDR3, as DNA: TGCGCCAGCAGCTTATATTCCTCGGGCGGCACTGAAGCTTTCTTT. It yields the protein CASSLYSSGGTEAFF.

The chain is built from TRBV4-2 and TRBJ2-3; a possible D gene is TRBD1 (6 bases). Trimming shortened V by 2 bases and J by 2 bases, and 14 bases separated the two germline ends. This CDR3 has 16 amino acids. Germline CDR1 is LGHNA and CDR2 is YNFKEQ. The CDR3 reads CASSQWQGKVTDTQYF. The CDR3 bases are TGTGCCAGCAGCCAATGGCAGGGGAAGGTCACAGATACGCAGTATTTT.

This clonotype was detected only a few times. V usage is TRBV5-1 and J usage is TRBJ2-1; 8 positions agree with TRBD2. The germline gives CDR1 SGHRS, CDR2 YFSETQ. The CDR3 has 17 amino acids. Unmatched junction bases numbered 9, after V lost 4 bases and J lost 0 bases. The CDR3 DNA reads TGCGCCAGCAGCATACAGCCCCGGGGGGGCTCCTACAATGAGCAGTTCTTC. Its protein is CASSIQPRGGSYNEQFF.

This clonotype was counted only a few times. The chain carries TRBV2 and TRBJ2-5, with D perhaps matching TRBD1 (6 bases). V lost 5 bases, J lost 4 bases, and 20 bases lay in between. Per germline, CDR1 SNHLY and CDR2 FYNNEI. The CDR3 runs to 16 residues. DNA of the CDR3: TGTGCCAGCAGTACTATCAGGGGTGTGGCTGGAGAGACCCAGTACTTC. It specifies CASSTIRGVAGETQYF.

The chain joins TRBV4-3 to TRBJ2-3, with 7 nucleotides matching TRBD2. CDR1 and CDR2 from the germline V gene are LGHNA and YSLEER. With V trimmed by 0 bases and J by 6 bases, 9 bases remained unmatched. The CDR3 runs to 16 residues. The CDR3 loop reads CASSQDWRGYPDTQYF. CDR3 nucleotides: TGCGCCAGCAGCCAAGATTGGCGGGGGTACCCTGATACGCAGTATTTT.

The rearrangement links TRBV11-2 to TRBJ2-5; D possibly corresponds to TRBD1 (6 bases). There are 14 residues in the CDR3. Between the trimmed V and J ends, which lost 1 base and 4 bases, there was a span of 10 bases. Per the germline V gene, CDR1 is SGHAT and CDR2 is FQNNGV. The CDR3 nucleotides read TGTGCCAGCAGCTTAGCGGACAGATCAGAGACCCAGTACTTC. It yields the protein CASSLADRSETQYF.

V usage is TRBV20-1 and J usage is TRBJ2-7; the D is unclear. Germline values: CDR1 DFQATT, CDR2 SNEGSKA (reference sequence). The CDR3 covers 16 residues. Trimming shortened V by 6 bases and J by 7 bases, and 28 bases separated the two germline ends. The CDR3 here is CSANGAQPYSTVEQYV. CDR3 DNA: TGCAGTGCAAATGGAGCCCAGCCTTACTCTACGGTGGAGCAGTACGTC.

This clonotype was picked up a small number of times. The CDR3 loop reads CASKGQRKETQYF. The CDR3 DNA reads as TGTGCCAGCAAGGGACAGCGGAAAGAGACCCAGTACTTC. This chain links TRBV12-3 or TRBV12-4 with TRBJ2-5; 7 positions match TRBD1. The CDR3 has 13 residues. J was trimmed by 3 bases and V by 7 bases; bases with no gene match: 5.

This chain uses TRBV5-1 with TRBJ2-7, with 7 bases fitting TRBD1. The germline CDR1 and CDR2 sequences are SGHRS and YFSETQ. The CDR3 has 14 residues. J was trimmed by 2 bases and V by 0 bases; bases with no gene match: 2. The CDR3 region has the DNA TGCGCCAGCAGCTTGGGGGACAGACCCTACGAGCAGTACTTC. Amino acids: CASSLGDRPYEQYF.

CDR3 in amino acids: CASSYSMENNQPQHF. The CDR3 nucleotides read TGTGCCAGCAGTTACTCGATGGAGAACAATCAGCCCCAGCATTTT. The chain uses TRBV6-5 and TRBJ1-5; D is ambiguous. The germline V gene encodes CDR1 MNHEY and CDR2 SVGAGI. The CDR3 spans 15 residues. V was trimmed by 0 bases and J by 3 bases, leaving 9 bases between them.